Sequencing of this T cell receptor (beta chain) was carried out in a study of blood T cells in healthy people across ages. The CDR3 covers 16 residues. The ends lost 2 bases at V and 5 bases at J; junction bases unmatched: 8. Per the germline V gene, CDR1 is DFQATT and CDR2 is SNEGSKA (reference sequence). A second PCR, run for about 7 to 11 cycles, used a sample-barcoded 5' primer plus a J-beta primer mix. TCRdb re-called the 5' RACE reads through MiXCR, storing one row per CDR3 protein. This sample has 1.5 million to 2 million distinct CDR3 sequences; under 30% occur once, and the top ten carry about 8%.

The origin of this receptor is a woman aged 25 to 45 in good health. The sequenced sample consisted of blood. The chain employs TRBV20-1 and TRBJ2-3, with 12 nucleotides matching TRBD2. The chain's CDR3 is CSARPRTSGILDTQYF. Written as DNA, the CDR3 is TGCAGTGCTAGACCTAGGACTAGCGGGATTTTAGATACGCAGTATTTT.